Each of the 23 T cell receptor beta chains below was sequenced from the same sample in a study of OX40 agonist ivuxolimab in advanced cancers. The protocol was immunoSEQ multiplex PCR, while the TCRdb copy is restricted to in-frame clones and leaves out a portion. The sample carries 65,000 to 90,000 clones, 80% to 90% recorded once. This specimen was CD4+ or CD8+ T cells sorted from blood, taken in a trial of the OX40 agonist ivuxolimab. The receptors were gathered from an adult with an advanced solid tumor such as melanoma, head and neck, liver or kidney cancer.

The rearrangement joins TRBV2 to TRBJ2-2; 8 positions match TRBD2. The germline CDR1 and CDR2 sequences are SNHLY and FYNNEI. Losses at the gene ends were 5 bases for V and 4 bases for J; bases not matched to a gene: 3. The CDR3 length is 14 residues. CDR3 region: CASSPTSVTGELFF. The CDR3 DNA sequence: TGTGCCAGCAGTCCGACTAGCGTCACCGGGGAGCTGTTTTTT.

The chain employs TRBV11-2 and TRBJ2-7; 9 nucleotides line up with TRBD1. J lost 6 bases, V lost 5 bases, and 14 bases had no gene match. Per the germline V gene, CDR1 is SGHAT and CDR2 is FQNNGV. CDR3 length equals 16 residues. The CDR3: CASSPRGDRVEGEQYF. The CDR3 DNA reads TGTGCCAGCAGCCCCCGTGGGGACAGGGTAGAGGGCGAGCAGTACTTC.

The genes are TRBV28 and TRBJ2-7; 14 bases match TRBD2. CDR1 and CDR2 (germline): MDHEN, SYDVKM. This CDR3 contains 14 residues. Trimming at V came to 8 bases and at J to 7 bases, leaving 7 bases not matched to a gene. The CDR3 sequence: CASRLAGGPGEQYF. The CDR3 nucleotides read TGTGCCAGCCGACTAGCGGGAGGGCCGGGGGAGCAGTACTTC.

The chain carries TRBV28 and TRBJ1-5, with 7 positions matching TRBD1. CDR3 length: 16 amino acids. The germline V gene has CDR1 MDHEN and CDR2 SYDVKM. Germline trimming cut 6 bases from V and 2 bases from J; bases unmatched to any gene: 10. The CDR3 here is CASSQHRGPGNQPQHF. The CDR3 coding sequence is TGTGCCAGCAGCCAACACAGGGGACCGGGCAATCAGCCCCAGCATTTT.

As regards this clone: The germline gene is not matched at one end of the junction; a read error may be the cause. The chain employs TRBV5-6 and TRBJ2-1; D might be TRBD2 (7 bases). Germline V lookup: CDR1 SGHDT, CDR2 YYEEEE. The CDR3 contains 14 residues. CDR3 amino acids: CASSLAGGAPRGIF. CDR3 in DNA: TGTGCCAGCAGCTTGGCGGGAGGTGCCCCGAGGGGGATCTTC.

The chain has TRBV5-5 and TRBJ2-1, with D maybe TRBD1 (5 bases). CDR1 is SGHKS, CDR2 YYEKEE, per germline (reference sequence). The CDR3 covers 16 residues. Trimming stripped 4 bases from V and 0 bases from J, with 14 bases between. CDR3 in DNA: TGTGCCAGCAGCCGGGCAGGGATAAGCTCCTACAATGAGCAGTTCTTC. It yields the protein CASSRAGISSYNEQFF.

The gene calls are TRBV4-1 and TRBJ2-7; D gene ambiguous. Germline CDR1 reads MGHRA; CDR2 reads YSYEKL. This CDR3 comprises 15 residues. V lost 4 bases and J lost 0, with 13 bases in between. The CDR3 DNA follows: TGCGCCAGCAGCCCGCGGCAGGTGAGCTCCTACGAGCAGTACTTC. It yields the protein CASSPRQVSSYEQYF.

The chain uses TRBV5-4 and TRBJ2-7, with D perhaps matching TRBD2 (5 bases). From germline, CDR1 is SGHNT and CDR2 YYREEE (reference sequence). CDR3 length: 15 amino acids. The V end was cut by 1 base, the J end by 9 bases, with 20 bases between. DNA for the CDR3: TGTGCCAGCAGCTTGAGTGGTGGGAGAGGCTCAGGGCAGTACTTC. Translation: CASSLSGGRGSGQYF. Full variable domain (outside the CDR3, taken from reference TRBV5-4 and TRBJ2-7): ETGVTQSPTHLIKTRGQQVTLRCSSQSGHNTVSWYQQALGQGPQFIFQYYREEENGRGNFPPRFSGLQFPNYSSELNVNALELDDSALYLCASSLSGGRGSGQYFGPGTRLTVT.

The rearrangement uses TRBV11-3 and TRBJ2-7, with 7 nucleotides matching TRBD2. The CDR3 has 12 amino acids. Germline CDR1 and CDR2: SGHNT and YENEEA. The trim removed 2 bases at V and 13 bases at J, leaving 8 bases unmatched. CDR3 coding DNA: TGTGCCAGCAGCTTAATAGACGGGAGGTTATACTTC. Encoded protein: CASSLIDGRLYF. Full variable domain (rest looked up from reference TRBV11-3 and TRBJ2-7): EAGVVQSPRYKIIEKKQPVAFWCNPISGHNTLYWYLQNLGQGPELLIRYENEEAVDDSQLPKDRFSAERLKGVDSTLKIQPAELGDSAVYLCASSLIDGRLYFGPGTRLTVT.

The rearrangement joins TRBV10-3 to TRBJ2-7, with a possible D match to TRBD2 (6 bases). Deletions cut 6 bases from V and 3 bases from J, with 9 bases between. This CDR3 contains 12 residues. Germline CDR1 reads ENHRY; CDR2 reads SYGVKD. As DNA, the CDR3 is TGTGCCATCAGGTCGGGGGACTACGAGCAGTACTTC. It encodes CAIRSGDYEQYF.

The chain couples TRBV25-1 to TRBJ2-2, with 8 bases identical to TRBD2. The CDR3 is 14 residues long. J gave up 5 bases and V 5 bases, and 4 bases lay outside the gene matches. The germline V gene has CDR1 MGHDK and CDR2 SYGVNS. CDR3 in amino acids: CASSPGGWTGELFF. CDR3 DNA sequence: TGTGCCAGCAGTCCGGGAGGGTGGACCGGGGAGCTGTTTTTT.

The table lists this clone with a count of one. This chain links TRBV18 with TRBJ2-1; 8 nucleotides align to TRBD1. V was clipped by 3 bases and J by 2 bases; unmatched bases: 12. There are 18 residues in the CDR3. The germline V gene encodes CDR1 KGHSH and CDR2 LQKENI. CDR3 nucleotide sequence: TGTGCCAGCTCACCCGTCATTGGAGCAGGGGGCGCCTACAATGAGCAGTTCTTC. This encodes CASSPVIGAGGAYNEQFF.

This chain links TRBV11-3 with TRBJ2-2; tentatively, D is TRBD1 (6 bases). The germline V gene has CDR1 SGHNT and CDR2 YENEEA. V shed 5 bases and J shed 1 base, with 8 bases lying between them. The CDR3 sequence is 14 residues long. The CDR3 protein is CASSPGQNTGELFF. CDR3 DNA sequence: TGTGCCAGCAGCCCGGGACAGAACACCGGGGAGCTGTTTTTT. Combining the CDR3 with reference TRBV11-3 and TRBJ2-2 gives the whole variable domain EAGVVQSPRYKIIEKKQPVAFWCNPISGHNTLYWYLQNLGQGPELLIRYENEEAVDDSQLPKDRFSAERLKGVDSTLKIQPAELGDSAVYLCASSPGQNTGELFFGEGSRLTVL.

The V call is TRBV10-1, the J call TRBJ1-1; TRBD1 matches at 7 bases. CDR1 WNHNN and CDR2 SYGVQD come from the germline V gene (reference sequence). CDR3 size: 13 residues. After removal of 4 bases from V and 6 bases from J, the junction contained 5 bases not matched to a gene. The CDR3, as DNA: TGCGCCAGCAGTGGCGCCGGGACAGCTGAAGCTTTCTTT. Amino acid sequence: CASSGAGTAEAFF.

For this clone: An end of the junction differs from the germline gene, which may be a read error. The V call is TRBV7-7, the J call TRBJ1-2; TRBD1 is a possible D gene (5 bases). The CDR3 length is 16 residues. Germline CDR1 reads SSHAT; CDR2 reads FNYEAQ (reference sequence). The CDR3 coding sequence is TGTGCTAGCACCTTTAGCGACAGTGACTTTAACTATGGCTACACCTTC. This encodes CASTFSDSDFNYGYTF.

This clone turned up a few times. The genes are TRBV5-1 and TRBJ2-7; TRBD2 might be the D (6 bases). The germline gives CDR1 SGHRS, CDR2 YFSETQ. The CDR3 sequence is 15 residues long. With 0 bases removed from V and 3 bases from J, the gap between germline ends came to 13 bases. The DNA for the CDR3 is TGCGCCAGCAGCTTGGCTAGCGCCCGGCTCTACGAGCAGTACTTC. Translation: CASSLASARLYEQYF.

DNA of the CDR3: TGTGCCAGTAGTATAGGTGGGGAAGCCAAAAACATTCAGTACTTC. This gives the protein CASSIGGEAKNIQYF. This chain connects TRBV19 to TRBJ2-4; no clear D gene. Between the trimmed V and J ends, which lost 1 base and 0 bases, there was a span of 7 bases. The CDR3 loop spans 15 amino acids. Germline CDR1 LNHDA, CDR2 SQIVND (reference sequence).

The chain couples TRBV6-1 to TRBJ2-6; 11 bases fit TRBD1. CDR1 is MNHNS, CDR2 SASEGT, per germline. V lost 4 bases and J lost 0; bases outside the gene matches: 2. The CDR3 is made up of 17 amino acids. CDR3 loop: CASSAGTGGSGANVLTF. The CDR3 DNA follows: TGTGCCAGCAGTGCCGGGACAGGGGGCTCTGGGGCCAACGTCCTGACTTTC.

As DNA, the CDR3 is TGTGCCAGTATCCCCGGGTACCCTAACTATGGCTACACCTTC. It codes for CASIPGYPNYGYTF. The J gene is TRBJ1-2, the V gene TRBV19, with D hard to call. V was trimmed by 7 bases and J by 0 bases, leaving 12 bases between them. There are 14 residues in the CDR3. CDR1 and CDR2 (germline): LNHDA, SQIVND (reference sequence).

The chain is built from TRBV29-1 and TRBJ1-5, with a tentative D call TRBD1 (5 bases). Germline CDR1 and CDR2: SQVTM and ANQGSEA. Deletions cut 5 bases from V and 6 bases from J, with 14 bases between. The CDR3 extends over 13 amino acids. The CDR3 DNA reads TGCAGCGTTAGTCAGGGAACAAGTCAGCCCCAGCATTTT. Its translation is CSVSQGTSQPQHF.

The rearrangement links TRBV7-2 to TRBJ2-3; D is unresolved. The CDR3 extends over 13 amino acids. Germline loops: CDR1 SGHTA, CDR2 FQGNSA. The V end lost 1 base, the J end lost 4 bases, and 6 bases lay between the germline ends. CDR3 protein: CASSLVDPDTQYF. The CDR3 DNA reads as TGTGCCAGCAGCTTAGTTGATCCAGATACGCAGTATTTT. The full variable domain, in which reference TRBV7-2 and TRBJ2-3 provide the parts outside the CDR3, is GAGVSQSPSNKVTEKGKDVELRCDPISGHTALYWYRQSLGQGLEFLIYFQGNSAPDKSGLPSDRFSAERTGGSVSTLTIQRTQQEDSAVYLCASSLVDPDTQYFGPGTRLTVL.

This chain connects TRBV5-4 to TRBJ1-4, with D uncertain. Trimming shortened V by 4 bases and J by 5 bases, and 6 bases separated the two germline ends. This CDR3 has 12 residues. Germline V gene data show CDR1 as SGHNT and CDR2 as YYREEE (reference sequence). CDR3 in amino acids: CASSLPNEKLFF. The CDR3 nucleotides read TGTGCCAGCAGCCTCCCGAATGAAAAACTGTTTTTT.

The chain combines TRBV5-1 with TRBJ2-7, with D hard to call. Germline loops: CDR1 SGHRS, CDR2 YFSETQ. Trimming removed 3 bases from V and 4 bases from J, with 8 bases in between. The CDR3 is made up of 12 amino acids. The CDR3, as DNA: TGCGCCAGCAGCTACAACCCTTACGAGCAGTACTTC. This gives the protein CASSYNPYEQYF.